Listed below are T cell receptor beta chains from one sample, sequenced in a study of Ad26.COV2.S vaccination and SARS-CoV-2 variants. Clones were read by immunoSEQ multiplex PCR, and TCRdb kept only the in-frame ones, dropping some. Of roughly 350,000 clones in the sample, roughly 91% were seen once. The material sequenced was peripheral blood, taken in a trial of Ad26.COV2.S vaccine versus placebo. The receptors derive from a person aged 18-60 years who received the Ad26.COV2.S COVID-19 vaccine or a placebo. Each CDR3 is given with its conserved first and last residue.

TRBV19	TRBJ2-1	CASSILATGNNEQFF
TRBV5-1	TRBJ2-2	CASSTGTGELFF
TRBV3-1/TRBV3-2	TRBJ1-6	CASSSAPGAHSPLHF
TRBV6-2/TRBV6-3	TRBJ2-1	CASSLEDASEQFF
TRBV28	TRBJ2-3	CASHPTSGRGPDTQYF
TRBV20-1	TRBJ2-3	CSASDKNTDTQYF
TRBV6-1	TRBJ2-1	CASSERPSGGADYNEQFF
TRBV18	TRBJ1-1	CASSFDSMNTEAFF
TRBV20-1	TRBJ2-1	CSASLGNEQFF
TRBV18	TRBJ1-6	CASSPNRLSPLHF
TRBV4-2	TRBJ2-2	CASSHSRAGELFF
TRBV7-9	TRBJ2-5	CASSLGDRGLETQYF
TRBV5-1	TRBJ2-5	CASSLAGQGAQETQYF
TRBV6-2/TRBV6-3	TRBJ2-3	CASSWGRGADTQYF
TRBV27	TRBJ2-7	CASSLSDRAGYEQYF
TRBV28	TRBJ2-2	CASSLRTSGSTGELFF
TRBV11-2	TRBJ2-1	CASSAVVGVGEQFF
TRBV5-1	TRBJ2-1	CASSWRETYNEQFF
TRBV19	TRBJ1-2	CASSQTRTPANYGYTF
TRBV5-6	TRBJ2-7	CASSLGVSGPTYEQYF
TRBV10-2	TRBJ2-7	CASSEGTGFNYEQYF
TRBV5-6	TRBJ1-4	CASSRTLGGGEKLFF
TRBV28	TRBJ2-3	CASSPRTSGRDTQYF
TRBV9	TRBJ2-1	CASSVAASSAGEQFF
TRBV6-5	TRBJ1-5	CASTLTGLSQPQHF
TRBV6-1	TRBJ2-7	CASSEGSVYEQYF